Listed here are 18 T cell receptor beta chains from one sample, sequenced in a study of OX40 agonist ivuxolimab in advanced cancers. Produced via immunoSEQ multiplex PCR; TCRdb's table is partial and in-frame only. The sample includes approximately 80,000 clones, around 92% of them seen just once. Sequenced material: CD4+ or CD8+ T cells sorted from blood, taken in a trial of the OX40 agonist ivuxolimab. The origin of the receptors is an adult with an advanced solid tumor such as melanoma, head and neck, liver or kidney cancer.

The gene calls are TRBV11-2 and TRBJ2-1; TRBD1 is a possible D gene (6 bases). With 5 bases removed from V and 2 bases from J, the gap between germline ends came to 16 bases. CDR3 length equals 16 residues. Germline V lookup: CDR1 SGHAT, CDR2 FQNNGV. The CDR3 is CASSPFGRGTYNEQFF. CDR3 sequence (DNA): TGTGCCAGCAGCCCTTTTGGCAGGGGCACCTACAATGAGCAGTTCTTC.

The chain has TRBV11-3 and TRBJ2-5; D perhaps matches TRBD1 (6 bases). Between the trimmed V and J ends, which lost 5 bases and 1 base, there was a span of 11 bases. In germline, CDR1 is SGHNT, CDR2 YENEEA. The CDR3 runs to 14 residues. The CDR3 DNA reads TGTGCCAGCAGCATTTCGGACAGCCAAGAGACCCAGTACTTC. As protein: CASSISDSQETQYF.

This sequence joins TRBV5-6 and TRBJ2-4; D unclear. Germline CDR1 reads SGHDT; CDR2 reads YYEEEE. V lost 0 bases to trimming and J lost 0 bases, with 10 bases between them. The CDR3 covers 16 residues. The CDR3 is CASSLVGSLAKNIQYF. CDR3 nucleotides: TGTGCCAGCAGCTTGGTTGGCAGCCTAGCCAAAAACATTCAGTACTTC.

The CDR3 protein is CALKRDPNSPLHF. The CDR3 coding sequence is TGTGCCTTGAAACGGGATCCGAATTCACCCCTCCACTTT. The J gene is TRBJ1-6, the V gene TRBV10-3; D not resolved. The CDR3 length is 13 residues. In germline, CDR1 is ENHRY, CDR2 SYGVKD. V was cut by 11 bases and J by 7 bases, with 15 bases left in between.

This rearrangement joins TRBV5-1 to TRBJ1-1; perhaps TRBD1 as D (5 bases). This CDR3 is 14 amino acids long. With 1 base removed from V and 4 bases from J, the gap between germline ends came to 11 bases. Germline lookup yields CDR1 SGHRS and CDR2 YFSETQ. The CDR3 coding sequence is TGCGCCAGCAGCTTGACCTCAGGGTCCACTGAAGCTTTCTTT. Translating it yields CASSLTSGSTEAFF.

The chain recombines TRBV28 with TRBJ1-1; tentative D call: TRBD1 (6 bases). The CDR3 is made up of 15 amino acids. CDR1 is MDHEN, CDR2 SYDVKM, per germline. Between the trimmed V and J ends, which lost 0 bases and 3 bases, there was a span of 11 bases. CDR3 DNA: TGTGCCAGCAGTTTATGGGGGGCGGGTGACACTGAAGCTTTCTTT. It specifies CASSLWGAGDTEAFF.

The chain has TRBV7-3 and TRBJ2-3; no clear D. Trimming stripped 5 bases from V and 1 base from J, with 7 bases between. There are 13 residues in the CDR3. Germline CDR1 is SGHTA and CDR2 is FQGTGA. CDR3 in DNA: TGTGCCAGCAGCCGGGTGGGCACAGATACGCAGTATTTT. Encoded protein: CASSRVGTDTQYF.

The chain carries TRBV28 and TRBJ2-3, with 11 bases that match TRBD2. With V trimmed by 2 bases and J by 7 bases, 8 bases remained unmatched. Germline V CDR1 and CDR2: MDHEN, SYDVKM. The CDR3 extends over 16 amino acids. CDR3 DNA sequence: TGTGCCAGCAGTTTAACTAGCGGGAGAATAGGGAATACGCAGTATTTT. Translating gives CASSLTSGRIGNTQYF.

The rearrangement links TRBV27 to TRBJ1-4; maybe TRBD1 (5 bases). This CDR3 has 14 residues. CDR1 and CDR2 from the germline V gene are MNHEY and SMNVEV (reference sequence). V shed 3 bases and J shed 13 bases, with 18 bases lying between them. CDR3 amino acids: CASSLGTDLNGLFF. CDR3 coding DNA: TGTGCCAGCAGTTTGGGGACGGACCTGAATGGACTGTTTTTT. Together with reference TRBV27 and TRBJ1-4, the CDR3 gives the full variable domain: EAQVTQNPRYLITVTGKKLTVTCSQNMNHEYMSWYRQDPGLGLRQIYYSMNVEVTDKGDVPEGYKVSRKEKRNFPLILESPSPNQTSLYFCASSLGTDLNGLFFGSGTQLSVL.

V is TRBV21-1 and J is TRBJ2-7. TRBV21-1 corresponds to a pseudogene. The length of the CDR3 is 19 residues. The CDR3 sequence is CASTGSLSAIYIARYEQYF. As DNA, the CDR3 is TGTGCCAGCACGGGCAGTTTATCCGCTATTTATATCGCACGCTACGAGCAGTACTTC.

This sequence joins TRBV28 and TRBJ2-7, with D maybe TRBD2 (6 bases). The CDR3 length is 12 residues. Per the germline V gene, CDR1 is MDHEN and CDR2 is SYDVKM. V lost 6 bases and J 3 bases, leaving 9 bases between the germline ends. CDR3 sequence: CASSLADYEQYF. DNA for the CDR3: TGTGCCAGCAGCTTAGCGGACTACGAGCAGTACTTC.

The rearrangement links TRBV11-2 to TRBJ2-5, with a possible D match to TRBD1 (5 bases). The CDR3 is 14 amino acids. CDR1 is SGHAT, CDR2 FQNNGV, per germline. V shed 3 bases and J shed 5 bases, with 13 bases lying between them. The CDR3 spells CASSFNPKGETQYF. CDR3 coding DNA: TGTGCCAGCAGCTTCAACCCAAAGGGGGAGACCCAGTACTTC.

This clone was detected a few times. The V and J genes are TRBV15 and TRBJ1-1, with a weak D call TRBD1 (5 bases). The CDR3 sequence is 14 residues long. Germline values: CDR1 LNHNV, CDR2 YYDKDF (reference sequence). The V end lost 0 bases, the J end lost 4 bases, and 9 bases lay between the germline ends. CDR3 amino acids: CATSRDFGGTEAFF. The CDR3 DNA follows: TGTGCCACCAGCAGAGATTTTGGGGGCACTGAAGCTTTCTTT.

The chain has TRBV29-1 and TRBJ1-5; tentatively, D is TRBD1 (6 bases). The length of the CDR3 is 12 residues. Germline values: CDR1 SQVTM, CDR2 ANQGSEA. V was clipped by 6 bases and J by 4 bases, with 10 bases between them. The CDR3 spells CSVQGLNQPQHF. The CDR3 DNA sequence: TGCAGCGTCCAGGGGTTGAATCAGCCCCAGCATTTT.

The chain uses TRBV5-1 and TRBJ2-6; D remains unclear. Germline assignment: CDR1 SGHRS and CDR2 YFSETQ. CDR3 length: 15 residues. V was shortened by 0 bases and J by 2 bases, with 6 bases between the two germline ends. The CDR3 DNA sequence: TGCGCCAGCAGCTTGGCTCTACCTGGGGCCAACGTCCTGACTTTC. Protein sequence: CASSLALPGANVLTF.

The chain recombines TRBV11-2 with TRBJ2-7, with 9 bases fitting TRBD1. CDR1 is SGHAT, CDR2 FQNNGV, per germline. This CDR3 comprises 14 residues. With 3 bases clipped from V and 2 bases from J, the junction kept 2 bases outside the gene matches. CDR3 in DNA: TGTGCCAGCAGCTTCGGGACAGGGCCCTACGAGCAGTACTTC. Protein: CASSFGTGPYEQYF.

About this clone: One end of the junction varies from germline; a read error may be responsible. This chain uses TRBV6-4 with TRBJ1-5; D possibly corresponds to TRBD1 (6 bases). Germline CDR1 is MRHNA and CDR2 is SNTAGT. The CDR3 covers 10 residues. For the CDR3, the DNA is TGTGCCAGCAGTGACAGGGGGGACGATTTT. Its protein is CASSDRGDDF.

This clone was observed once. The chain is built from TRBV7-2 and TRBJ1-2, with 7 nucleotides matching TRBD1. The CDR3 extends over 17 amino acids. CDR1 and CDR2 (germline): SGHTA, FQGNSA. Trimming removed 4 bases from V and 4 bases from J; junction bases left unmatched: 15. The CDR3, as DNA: TGTGCCAGCAGCTGGAGAGAATCCGGGACAGCCTCCTATGGCTACACCTTC. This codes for CASSWRESGTASYGYTF.